These 16 T cell receptor beta chains originate from one sample sequenced in a study of blood T cell repertoires in COVID-19. The method was immunoSEQ multiplex PCR; TCRdb's version includes in-frame clones alone and lacks a portion of them. The sample holds 300,000 or so clones, 86% seen once. Input material: peripheral blood. Source of these receptors: a woman aged 45-65 years with acute or convalescent COVID-19.

The rearrangement uses TRBV5-1 and TRBJ1-6; 7 nucleotides agree with TRBD1. CDR3 size: 14 residues. Germline V gene lookup returns CDR1 SGHRS and CDR2 YFSETQ. V was clipped by 4 bases and J by 10 bases; unmatched bases: 8. The DNA of the CDR3 is TGCGCCAGCAGCGCCGGACAGGCAGGATCACCCCTCCACTTT. It translates to CASSAGQAGSPLHF.

This clone occurred once. The chain combines TRBV6-2 or TRBV6-3 with TRBJ1-5; 8 bases fit TRBD1. CDR3 length: 16 amino acids. The germline gives CDR1 MNHEY, CDR2 SVGEGT. Unmatched junction bases numbered 5, after V lost 2 bases and J lost 2 bases. CDR3 DNA sequence: TGTGCCAGCAGTTACGGCAGGGGGCAAGGCAATCAGCCCCAGCATTTT. It is translated as CASSYGRGQGNQPQHF.

V usage is TRBV24-1 and J usage is TRBJ2-3; a weak D match, TRBD1 (6 bases). The CDR3 loop spans 14 amino acids. The V end was cut by 3 bases, the J end by 8 bases, with 14 bases between. The germline gives CDR1 KGHDR, CDR2 SFDVKD. The CDR3 nucleotides are TGTGCCACCAGTGATCCTATTGGGGGCCGTACGCAGTATTTT. Translation: CATSDPIGGRTQYF.

The chain links TRBV5-1 to TRBJ2-4; TRBD1 aligns across 7 bases. The V and J ends lost 1 base and 7 bases, in that order; junction bases with no gene match: 5. The germline CDR1 and CDR2 sequences are SGHRS and YFSETQ. The CDR3 extends over 14 amino acids. The CDR3 spells CASSLTGAVNIQYF. The CDR3 DNA follows: TGCGCCAGCAGCTTGACAGGGGCGGTGAACATTCAGTACTTC. Using reference TRBV5-1 and TRBJ2-4 for the parts outside the CDR3, the full variable domain is KAGVTQTPRYLIKTRGQQVTLSCSPISGHRSVSWYQQTPGQGLQFLFEYFSETQRNKGNFPGRFSGRQFSNSRSEMNVSTLELGDSALYLCASSLTGAVNIQYFGAGTRLSVL.

This clone was picked up a small number of times. The chain links TRBV24-1 to TRBJ2-1, with no clear D. This CDR3 is built from 12 residues. The V gene's germline CDR1 is KGHDR and CDR2 SFDVKD. V lost 1 base and J 9 bases, leaving 6 bases between the germline ends. The CDR3 bases are TGTGCCACCAGTGATTTTTCCATTGAGCAGTTCTTC. Translated: CATSDFSIEQFF.

This chain links TRBV11-3 with TRBJ2-5; 8 nucleotides match TRBD1. The CDR3 has 13 amino acids. Per the germline V gene, CDR1 is SGHNT and CDR2 is YENEEA. V gave up 5 bases and J gave up 5 bases; unmatched junction bases: 4. The CDR3 loop is CASSQRQGETQYF. CDR3 sequence (DNA): TGTGCCAGCAGCCAGCGACAGGGGGAGACCCAGTACTTC.

Points on this clone: Compared with germline, one end of the junction differs, possibly owing to a read error. The V and J genes are TRBV7-7 and TRBJ2-1, with TRBD2 matching over 7 bases. The germline V gene encodes CDR1 SSHAT and CDR2 FNYEAQ (reference sequence). The CDR3 contains 15 residues. CDR3 in amino acids: CASSLHRGSYNEQFF. CDR3 DNA: TGTGCTAGCAGCTTACATCGCGGGAGCTACAATGAGCAGTTCTTC. Full variable domain (missing parts from reference TRBV7-7 and TRBJ2-1): GAGVSQSPRYKVTKRGQDVTLRCDPISSHATLYWYQQALGQGPEFLTYFNYEAQPDKSGLPSDRFSAERPEGSISTLTIQRTEQRDSAMYRCASSLHRGSYNEQFFGPGTRLTVL.

V gene TRBV12-3 or TRBV12-4 combines with J gene TRBJ2-7; 8 bases are a match to TRBD1. J lost 2 bases, V lost 5 bases, and 2 bases had no gene match. The length of the CDR3 is 13 residues. The CDR3: CASSRTGPYEQYF. CDR3 sequence (DNA): TGTGCCAGCAGTCGGACAGGGCCCTACGAGCAGTACTTC.

The gene calls are TRBV19 and TRBJ2-5; the match to TRBD2 covers 7 bases. The germline V gene encodes CDR1 LNHDA and CDR2 SQIVND (reference sequence). The J segment lost 5 bases and the V segment lost 6 bases, leaving 6 bases of the junction unmatched. The CDR3 sequence is 13 residues long. CDR3 region: CASSGGSGETQYF. Here the CDR3 DNA reads TGTGCCAGTAGCGGCGGGAGCGGGGAGACCCAGTACTTC.

V and J are TRBV24-1 and TRBJ1-5; 9 nucleotides match TRBD1. V was clipped by 9 bases and J by 7 bases; unmatched bases: 6. Germline V gives CDR1 KGHDR, CDR2 SFDVKD. The CDR3 covers 13 residues. Here the CDR3 reads CATGTGSLQPQHF. CDR3 nucleotides: TGTGCCACCGGGACAGGGTCTTTACAGCCCCAGCATTTT.

J is TRBJ1-2 and V is TRBV7-9; possibly TRBD1 for D (5 bases). The CDR3 loop spans 13 amino acids. V lost 6 bases, J lost 5 bases, and 13 bases lay in between. CDR1 is SEHNR, CDR2 FQNEAQ, per germline (reference sequence). CDR3 residues: CASSTTGRYGYTF. The CDR3, as DNA: TGTGCCAGCAGTACTACAGGCCGGTATGGCTACACCTTC. Full variable domain (rest looked up from reference TRBV7-9 and TRBJ1-2): DTGVSQNPRHKITKRGQNVTFRCDPISEHNRLYWYRQTLGQGPEFLTYFQNEAQLEKSRLLSDRFSAERPKGSFSTLEIQRTEQGDSAMYLCASSTTGRYGYTFGSGTRLTVV.

This sequence joins TRBV28 and TRBJ2-4; 7 nucleotides align to TRBD1. Looked up from germline, CDR1 is MDHEN and CDR2 is SYDVKM. The CDR3 totals 14 residues. V was pared by 2 bases and J by 8 bases, with 6 bases of the junction left unmatched. DNA for the CDR3: TGTGCCAGCAGTTTAGTTTCAGGGGGTTACATTCAGTACTTC. It yields the protein CASSLVSGGYIQYF.

This clone was counted once. The CDR3 DNA is TGTGCCAGCAGCCCTAGCGGGCGTCGTGGGCAGTATTTT. Amino acids: CASSPSGRRGQYF. The rearrangement joins TRBV7-3 to TRBJ2-3; 8 bases match TRBD2. The CDR3 spans 13 residues. Trimming took 5 bases from V and 11 from J; bases not matched to a gene: 9. Germline CDR1 reads SGHTA; CDR2 reads FQGTGA. The full variable domain, completed using reference TRBV7-3 and TRBJ2-3, is GAGVSQTPSNKVTEKGKYVELRCDPISGHTALYWYRQSLGQGPEFLIYFQGTGAADDSGLPNDRFFAVRPEGSVSTLKIQRTERGDSAVYLCASSPSGRRGQYFGPGTRLTVL.

The J gene is TRBJ2-1, the V gene TRBV24-1; perhaps TRBD1 as D (6 bases). V dropped 3 bases and J dropped 0 bases, with 11 bases sitting between them. CDR1 and CDR2 (germline): KGHDR, SFDVKD. The CDR3 contains 16 residues. CDR3 coding DNA: TGTGCCACCAGTGATCACAGGGCCTACTCCTACAATGAGCAGTTCTTC. Its translation: CATSDHRAYSYNEQFF.

This clone was counted once. The V gene is TRBV3-1 (or the pseudogene TRBV3-2), the J gene TRBJ1-5, with D maybe TRBD1 (6 bases). The ends were cut back, 3 bases at V and 0 bases at J, with 12 bases in the middle. CDR3 length: 16 residues. Germline values: CDR1 LGHDT, CDR2 YNNKEL (reference sequence). The CDR3 loop reads CASSHRTDYSNQPQHF. The CDR3 nucleotides read TGTGCCAGCAGCCATAGGACAGATTATAGCAATCAGCCCCAGCATTTT.

The genes are TRBV6-4 and TRBJ2-2; the D gene is possibly TRBD2 (5 bases). There are 13 residues in the CDR3. Germline CDR1 MRHNA, CDR2 SNTAGT. Trimming removed 6 bases at V and 7 bases at J, with 12 bases between. Written as DNA, the CDR3 is TGTGCCAGCAGAAGAGGGCCGGGCGGGGAGCTGTTTTTT. It yields the protein CASRRGPGGELFF.